This entry is about one T cell receptor (beta chain). This clonotype was seen at least ten times. The clone's antigen remains unknown. There are no base qualities to consult, and no much larger clone falls within one base. The sample comes from a study of identical twins (dated by TCRdb to the mid-2010s). With regard to the full study: The study deep-sequenced TCR alpha and beta repertoires from monozygotic twins, unrelated adults of various ages and cord blood to test whether fetal clonotypes persist. To rule out contamination, replicate twin experiments were performed at different times with different library preparation protocols.

CDR1 and CDR2 are read off the germline V gene as MDHEN and SYDVKM. The junction shows trimming of 6 bases on V and 4 bases on J, and the gene matches do not reach 8 bases of it. Including cysteine and phenylalanine, the CDR3 has 14 amino acids. Solely the CDR3 DNA is kept, with 42 bases framed from the first base. All donors were healthy Caucasians. Three pairs of female monozygotic twins, all aged roughly 18 to 29 years, made up the twin cohort. Positive isolation kits from Invitrogen were used to isolate CD4+ and CD8+ T cell populations. The protocol used for the library was 5' RACE. TCRdb shows the sequencer as Illumina HiSeq 2000. Template switching introduced a universal primer binding site; the final cDNA contained a unique molecular identifier, enabling accurate counting of TCR cDNA molecules. Specific primers in the conserved constant-segment region were used to synthesize first-strand cDNA for TCR alpha and beta chains. To control for contamination, every cDNA library carried two barcodes: a SMART-Mk sample barcode plus Illumina barcodes. Two successive PCR steps introduced TruSeq adapter sequences along with Illumina sample barcodes. The Illumina HiSeq platform was used with custom primers to sequence TCR alpha and beta cDNA libraries. From the authors' description of their analysis: Unique molecular identifiers were extracted from raw reads with MiGEC, and CDR3 positions were determined with MiXCR. For each individual, recombination models were inferred using an EM algorithm with the repgenHMM and IGoR tools. Shared clonotypes were analyzed with the tcR package in R, and sharing was normalized by the product of cloneset sizes. To study raw recombination free of thymic and clonal selection effects, out-of-frame nonproductive sequences were analyzed. The raw public data were reprocessed by TCRdb itself: fastp quality trimming at Q25, MiXCR clonotype calling, in-frame beta chains only. Records with the same CDR3 protein are collapsed into one entry carrying the most frequent genes and DNA. None of the V and J calls come from the authors' own analysis; TCRdb made them. The sample table holds about 250,000 distinct CDR3 sequences, of which 7% to 8.5% were seen once. The ten biggest clones cover around 5% of the sample.

Study-wide findings and limitations: Out-of-frame TCR alpha sequences shared between twins showed an excess of low generation-probability sequences compared with coincidental sharing between unrelated individuals. Zero-insertion analyses could be partly confounded by invariant T cells such as MAIT and iNKT, although diverse VJ usage argued against such confounding for most clonotypes. Out-of-frame TCR alpha sharing in monozygotic twins was systematically underestimated by recombination models, whereas sharing between unrelated individuals was in agreement with the recombination models. Because the same donors could not be followed over many years, the conclusions depended on cross-sectional statistical analysis. Excess twin sharing in beta out-of-frame sequences was weaker because fewer shared sequences lowered the signal-to-noise ratio. Fewer insertions were carried by abundant cord blood beta clonotypes; a weaker similar trend was observed in young adult naive repertoires, while no such trend was observed in memory repertoires.

This same sample was also part of a study on yellow fever vaccine responses in identical twins. That second publication adds: The authors reported that the T cell response to vaccination in identical twins appeared partly convergent and partly personalized. The study precisely tracked vaccine-responding T cell clones in identical twins.

The TCR comes from a young woman in good health. Sequences were obtained from CD8+ T cells sorted from blood. The chain joins TRBV28 to TRBJ2-5, with 7 bases matching TRBD1. The CDR3 corresponds to CASSRDRERETQYF. The nucleotide sequence reads TGTGCCAGCAGCCGGGACAGAGAACGAGAGACCCAGTACTTC.